This is a list of T cell receptor beta chains from one sample in a study of blood T cell repertoires in COVID-19. The protocol was immunoSEQ multiplex PCR, while the TCRdb copy is restricted to in-frame clones and leaves out a portion. Among about 200,000 clones listed, 85% to 90% were seen once. Sequenced input: peripheral blood. The receptors shown here come from a man aged 55 to 70 with acute or convalescent COVID-19. The CDR3 runs from the conserved cysteine through the conserved F or W. The D gene is left open where the match is weak. Rows may omit the clone size; those that give it use once, few, many or a size class.

TRBJ2-3 | TRBD1 | TRBV6-6 | NA | TGTGCCAGCAGTCGACGGGACAGCCAAGATACGCAGTATTTT | CASSRRDSQDTQYF
TRBJ1-6 | NA | TRBV7-9 | NA | TGTGCCAGCAGCCCCGGGGGGGGGCCAAGTTCACCCCTCCACTTT | CASSPGGGPSSPLHF
TRBJ2-7 | TRBD1 | TRBV18 | NA | TGTGCCAGCTCACCCTTGGACAGGGTCTCCTACGAGCAGTACTTC | CASSPLDRVSYEQYF
TRBJ1-1 | NA | TRBV14 | NA | TGTGCCAGCAGCCAGGGGCCAAACACTGAAGCTTTCTTT | CASSQGPNTEAFF
TRBJ1-1 | NA | TRBV19 | NA | TGTGCCAGTAGTCATTACACTGAAGCTTTCTTT | CASSHYTEAFF
TRBJ2-5 | TRBD2 | TRBV9 | NA | TGTGCCAGCAGCTCGAGGGGACTAGCGGGGTTCGAAGAGACCCAGTACTTC | CASSSRGLAGFEETQYF
TRBJ1-2 | NA | TRBV7-9 | NA | TGTGCCAGCAGCTCCACCGGACACGGACATTTTAACTATGGCTACACCTTC | CASSSTGHGHFNYGYTF
TRBJ1-5 | NA | TRBV5-1 | NA | TGCGCCAGCAGCTCCGGGGGAAGCGGCAATCAGCCCCAGCATTTT | CASSSGGSGNQPQHF
TRBJ2-3 | TRBD2 | TRBV7-2 | NA | TGTGCCAGCAGCTTAGATGGGAGGACTAGGGGTGATACGCAGTATTTT | CASSLDGRTRGDTQYF
TRBJ2-7 | TRBD1 | TRBV11-3 | NA | TGTGCCAGCAGCTCACCCGGGACAGGGGACGAGCAGTACTTC | CASSSPGTGDEQYF
TRBJ1-5 | NA | TRBV27 | NA | TGTGCCAGCAGGGCCGCAGGGGATAGCAATCAGCCCCAGCATTTT | CASRAAGDSNQPQHF
TRBJ1-1 | TRBD1 | TRBV28 | NA | TGTGCCAGCAGTTCGCCGGGACAGGGTTTCACTGAAGCTTTCTTT | CASSSPGQGFTEAFF
TRBJ1-1 | NA | TRBV24-1 | once | TGTGCCACCCAAAAACAGATGAACACTGAAGCTTTCTTT | CATQKQMNTEAFF
TRBJ1-1 | NA | TRBV3-1/TRBV3-2 | NA | TGTGCCAGCACCCGGCGGTCCATGAACACTGAAGCTTTCTTT | CASTRRSMNTEAFF
TRBJ2-7 | TRBD1 | TRBV9 | NA | TGTGCCAGCAGCCCTCGTCCCGGGACAGGGTTAAGGGCCTACGAGCAGTACTTC | CASSPRPGTGLRAYEQYF
TRBJ1-1 | TRBD1 | TRBV6-5 | NA | TGTGCCAGCAGCTCAGGGGGTTTGAACACTGAAGCTTTCTTT | CASSSGGLNTEAFF
TRBJ2-7 | TRBD1 | TRBV10-3 | NA | TGTGCCATCAGTTTCGGGACAGGGGGCTACGAGCAGTACTTC | CAISFGTGGYEQYF
TRBJ1-6 | NA | TRBV7-9 | NA | TGTGCCAGCAGCTTAGGCGGGAGTTCACCCCTCCACTTT | CASSLGGSSPLHF
TRBJ1-5 | NA | TRBV7-2 | NA | TGTGCCAGCAGCTTGGGGTGGGGGCGGAATCAGCCCCAGCATTTT | CASSLGWGRNQPQHF
TRBJ2-1 | NA | TRBV7-9 | NA | TGTGCCAGCAGCTTGACAATCAGTCTCGATGAGCAGTTCTTC | CASSLTISLDEQFF
TRBJ2-5 | TRBD2 | TRBV4-1 | NA | TGCGCCAGCAGCCAGAACGGGGGGGCGGGGCAAGAGACCCAGTACTTC | CASSQNGGAGQETQYF
TRBJ2-7 | NA | TRBV18 | NA | TGTGCCAGCGCGGGGCTGCCCATCTCCTACGAGCAGTACTTC | CASAGLPISYEQYF
TRBJ1-1 | NA | TRBV9 | NA | TGTGCCAGCAGCTCCCGGGAACATACGAACACTGAAGCTTTCTTT | CASSSREHTNTEAFF
TRBJ2-7 | NA | TRBV2 | NA | TGTGCCACCCAAGCGGACCTGAGCTCCTACGAGCAGTACTTC | CATQADLSSYEQYF
TRBJ2-6 | TRBD1 | TRBV7-2 | once | TGTGCCAGCAGCTTAGTGGGACAGCTGAGCTCTGGGGCCAACGTCCTGACTTTC | CASSLVGQLSSGANVLTF
TRBJ2-1 | TRBD2 | TRBV6-2/TRBV6-3 | NA | TGTGCCAGCAGTAAGGGACTAGCGGGGGCCGGACCTTACAATGAGCAGTTCTTC | CASSKGLAGAGPYNEQFF
TRBJ1-1 | NA | TRBV15 | NA | TGTGCCACCAGCTCTCAGGGTGAAACTGAAGCTTTCTTT | CATSSQGETEAFF
TRBJ2-1 | NA | TRBV7-6 | NA | TGTGCCAGCAGTTTTAGGGGGGGAAGGGGCAATGAGCAGTTCTTC | CASSFRGGRGNEQFF
TRBJ2-3 | TRBD2 | TRBV6-2/TRBV6-3 | NA | TGTGCCAGCAGTAACGCAGCGGGGACCTCATTTCGTACGCAGTATTTT | CASSNAAGTSFRTQYF
TRBJ2-1 | TRBD1 | TRBV7-2 | NA | TGTGCCAGCAGCCAGGGGACAGGAGGTCGCGGGGAGCAGTTCTTC | CASSQGTGGRGEQFF
TRBJ1-1 | NA | TRBV14 | NA | TGTGCCAGCAGCCAAGAGCACAGGGTGAACACTGAAGCTTTCTTT | CASSQEHRVNTEAFF
TRBJ1-1 | NA | TRBV6-4 | few | TGTGCCAGCAGCCACCTCGGGTTAGGGGGTAGAACAGGGACTGAAGCTTTCTTT | CASSHLGLGGRTGTEAFF
TRBJ2-1 | TRBD2 | TRBV7-6 | NA | TGTGCCAGCAGCTTAGTAGCGGGGTACGAAGTTGAGCAGTTCTTC | CASSLVAGYEVEQFF
TRBJ1-2 | TRBD1 | TRBV9 | NA | TGTGCCAGCAGCCGCGGGACAGCCTCGGGCTACACCTTC | CASSRGTASGYTF
TRBJ1-2 | NA | TRBV27 | NA | TGTGCCAGCAGTTTTAAAGGGCAGGGGTCCTATGGCTACACCTTC | CASSFKGQGSYGYTF
TRBJ2-7 | TRBD2 | TRBV30 | NA | TGTGCCTGCGCTTCGGGGGGCGAGCAGTACTTC | CACASGGEQYF
TRBJ2-7 | NA | TRBV25-1 | NA | TGTGCCAGCAGTGCGACTTCTTCCTACGAGCAGTACTTC | CASSATSSYEQYF
TRBJ1-2 | NA | TRBV6-2/TRBV6-3 | NA | TGTGCCAGCAGTTTACAGGACTATGGCTACACCTTC | CASSLQDYGYTF
TRBJ2-1 | NA | TRBV19 | few | TGTGCCAGTATGGGGGTGACAGGTTACAATGAGCAGTTCTTC | CASMGVTGYNEQFF
TRBJ2-2 | NA | TRBV29-1 | NA | TGCAGCGTAAGGGGGAACACCGGGGAGCTGTTTTTT | CSVRGNTGELFF
TRBJ1-2 | NA | TRBV20-1 | NA | TGCACCAACCTAGGGGGGGTTGGCTACACCTTC | CTNLGGVGYTF
TRBJ1-2 | TRBD1 | TRBV23-1 | NA | TGCGCCAGCAGTCAAAGGTCAGGGGGTGACTATGGCTACACCTTC | CASSQRSGGDYGYTF
TRBJ2-7 | TRBD2 | TRBV5-3 | NA | TGTGCCAGAAGCTTGTGGTGTCTGGGACTACATTCCTACGAGCAGTACTTC | CARSLWCLGLHSYEQYF
TRBJ2-1 | TRBD2 | TRBV5-1 | NA | TGCGCCAGCAGGGAGCGGACTAGCGGGGGTAATGAGCAGTTCTTC | CASRERTSGGNEQFF
TRBJ1-1 | TRBD1 | TRBV29-1 | NA | TGCAGCGTCGGGACAGGGGTAAACACTGAAGCTTTCTTT | CSVGTGVNTEAFF
TRBJ1-4 | TRBD1 | TRBV15 | NA | TGTGCCACCAGAGAACGCCAGGGGGCGGGTGAAAAACTGTTTTTT | CATRERQGAGEKLFF
TRBJ2-5 | NA | TRBV21-1 | once | TGTGCCAGCAGCAAAGCGGGCAGAGACCAAGAGACCCAGTACTTC | CASSKAGRDQETQYF
TRBJ1-5 | NA | TRBV5-6 | NA | TGTGCCAGCAGCTTGCGGGGGAGTAGCAATCAGCCCCAGCATTTT | CASSLRGSSNQPQHF
TRBJ1-5 | NA | TRBV27 | NA | TGTGCCAGCAGTTTATTATCGGGGTCTGGTCAGCCCCAGCATTTT | CASSLLSGSGQPQHF
TRBJ1-5 | TRBD1 | TRBV7-2 | once | TGTGCCAGCAGCTCCGGGACAGGGGTGAGCAATCAGCCCCAGCATTTT | CASSSGTGVSNQPQHF
TRBJ1-2 | TRBD1 | TRBV6-5 | NA | TGTGCCAGCAGTCTACGGACAGGGGGGGGCTACACCTTC | CASSLRTGGGYTF
TRBJ2-3 | NA | TRBV7-9 | NA | TGTGCCAGCAGCCCAAAATCCACAGATACGCAGTATTTT | CASSPKSTDTQYF
TRBJ1-1 | NA | TRBV5-6 | NA | TGTGCCAGCAGCCAACAGGGGAACACTGAAGCTTTCTTT | CASSQQGNTEAFF
TRBJ1-2 | NA | TRBV6-5 | NA | TGTGCCAGCAGCGACAATTGGGACACTCACTATGGCTACACCTTC | CASSDNWDTHYGYTF
TRBJ2-5 | TRBD1 | TRBV7-9 | NA | TGTGCCAGCAGCCTGGACAGGGAGAGGGAGACCCAGTACTTC | CASSLDRERETQYF
TRBJ2-7 | NA | TRBV5-1 | NA | TGCGCCAGCAGCTTGGAGGGGTTGCGAAGCTACGAGCAGTACTTC | CASSLEGLRSYEQYF
TRBJ2-1 | TRBD2 | TRBV19 | NA | TGTGCCAGTAGTCTTAGGGGATCTAGCGGGGGTCAAGGGAATGAGCAGTTCTTC | CASSLRGSSGGQGNEQFF
TRBJ2-6 | NA | TRBV7-2 | NA | TGTGCCAGCAGCTTATTAGCCACGAGGGGGGCCAACGTCCTGACTTTC | CASSLLATRGANVLTF
TRBJ1-1 | TRBD1 | TRBV28 | once | TGTGCCAGCACCTCCCCGGGACAGGGGCTGGGTCGGACTGAAGCTTTCTTT | CASTSPGQGLGRTEAFF
TRBJ1-2 | TRBD1 | TRBV19 | NA | TGTGCCAGTAAGTTCCCCGGGACAGGGCACATCGGCTACACCTTC | CASKFPGTGHIGYTF